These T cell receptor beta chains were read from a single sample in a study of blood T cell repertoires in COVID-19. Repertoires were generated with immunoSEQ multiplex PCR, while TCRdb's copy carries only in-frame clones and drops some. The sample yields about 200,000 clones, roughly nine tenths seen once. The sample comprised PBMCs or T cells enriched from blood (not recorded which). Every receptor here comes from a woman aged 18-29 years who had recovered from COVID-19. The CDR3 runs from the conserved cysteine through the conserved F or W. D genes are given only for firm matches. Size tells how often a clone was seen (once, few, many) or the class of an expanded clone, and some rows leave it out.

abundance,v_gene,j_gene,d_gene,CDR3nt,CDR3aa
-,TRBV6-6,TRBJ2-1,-,TGTGCCAGCAGTCCAAATTACAATGAGCAGTTCTTC,CASSPNYNEQFF
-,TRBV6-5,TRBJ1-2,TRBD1,TGTGCCAGCACCCCCGGACAGGCAAGCTATGGCTACACCTTC,CASTPGQASYGYTF
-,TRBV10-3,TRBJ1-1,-,TGTGCCATCAGCCCGACAGGGAACACTGAAGCTTTCTTT,CAISPTGNTEAFF
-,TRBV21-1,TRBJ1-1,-,TGTGCCAGCAGCAAAGATCGGGAAAAGATAGTAGGGTCTAACACTGAAGCTTTCTTT,CASSKDREKIVGSNTEAFF
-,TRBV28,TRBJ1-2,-,TGTGCCAGCAGTAATACAGGAGATCCGAACTATGGCTACACCTTC,CASSNTGDPNYGYTF
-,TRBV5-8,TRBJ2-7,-,TGTGCCAGCAGCTTGGCCCCGGGTTCCATCCCTTCATTTTACGAGCAGTACTTC,CASSLAPGSIPSFYEQYF
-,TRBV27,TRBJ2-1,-,TGTGCCAGCAGTCAACATAATAACAATGAGCAGTTCTTC,CASSQHNNNEQFF
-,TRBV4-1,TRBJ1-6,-,TGCGCCAGCCTGAACCTAAAAGTGCCTAATTCACCCCTCCACTTT,CASLNLKVPNSPLHF
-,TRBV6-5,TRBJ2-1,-,TGTGCCAGCAGCCACGGCGGGGACAATGAGCAGTTCTTC,CASSHGGDNEQFF
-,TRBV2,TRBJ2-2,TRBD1,TGTGCCAGCGCGGACAGGGGAACCGGGGAGCTGTTTTTT,CASADRGTGELFF
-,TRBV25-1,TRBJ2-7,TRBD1,TGTGCCAGCAGTGCCCCCGGGACAGGGAATGCCTACGAGCAGTACTTC,CASSAPGTGNAYEQYF
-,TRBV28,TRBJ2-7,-,TGTGCCAGCAGTTTCAGGGGACCAAACTCGATGCAGTACTTC,CASSFRGPNSMQYF
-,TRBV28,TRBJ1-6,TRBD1,TGTGCCAGCAGCTCACAGGGGGTCGGGGATTCACCCCTCCACTTT,CASSSQGVGDSPLHF
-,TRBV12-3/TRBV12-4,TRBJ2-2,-,TGTGCCAGCAGCAAAAACGGGGAGCTGTTTTTT,CASSKNGELFF
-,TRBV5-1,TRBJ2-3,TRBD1,TGCGCCAGCAGCTTTACCTCGGGGGACAGGGGAGATACGCAGTATTTT,CASSFTSGDRGDTQYF
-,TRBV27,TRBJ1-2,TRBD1,TGTGCCAGCAGTTTTGCGGGACAGGGGGCGAGTGGCTACACCTTC,CASSFAGQGASGYTF
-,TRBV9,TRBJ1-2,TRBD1,TGTGCCAGCAGCGCACAGGGGGTGGGCTATGGCTACACCTTC,CASSAQGVGYGYTF
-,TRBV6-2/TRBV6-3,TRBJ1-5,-,TGTGCCAGCAGTCCCCGGGGTGGGCCCCAGCATTTT,CASSPRGGPQHF
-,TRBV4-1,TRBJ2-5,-,TGCGCCAGCAGCCAGGCCCCTGGGTCTAGACAAGAGACCCAGTACTTC,CASSQAPGSRQETQYF
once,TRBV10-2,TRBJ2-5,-,TGCGCCAGCAGTGTCCGTGGGAGAGAGACCCAGTACTTC,CASSVRGRETQYF
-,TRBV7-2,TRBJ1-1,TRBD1,TGTGCCAGCAGCTACCATACAGGGGACGCACGCAGCACTGAAGCTTTCTTT,CASSYHTGDARSTEAFF
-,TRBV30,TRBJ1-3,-,TGTGCCTGGCAACCGGGGACTGGAAACACCATATATTTT,CAWQPGTGNTIYF
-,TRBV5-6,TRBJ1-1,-,TGTGCCAGCAGCGGCCCGGGAGCCCGCCCGAACACTGAAGCTTTCTTT,CASSGPGARPNTEAFF
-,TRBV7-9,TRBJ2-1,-,TGTGCCAGCAGCCCCTTCAATGAGCAGTTCTTC,CASSPFNEQFF
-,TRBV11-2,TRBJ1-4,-,TGTGCCAGCAGCTTCTCTCCAGGGGCTGAAAAACTGTTTTTT,CASSFSPGAEKLFF
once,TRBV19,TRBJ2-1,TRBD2,TGTGCCAGTAGTATTGGCTGGGCGGGGGTGCGTCGTGAGCAGTTCTTC,CASSIGWAGVRREQFF
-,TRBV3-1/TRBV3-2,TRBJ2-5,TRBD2,TGTGCCAGCAGCCAATCTATCGGGGGGCAAGAGACCCAGTACTTC,CASSQSIGGQETQYF
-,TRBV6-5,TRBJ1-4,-,TGTGCCAGCAGTTACATCCTCCCCGGAGGGGAAGGAAAACTGTTTTTT,CASSYILPGGEGKLFF
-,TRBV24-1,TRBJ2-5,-,TGTGCCACCAGTAGGTCAGGGAGGGAGACCCAGTACTTC,CATSRSGRETQYF
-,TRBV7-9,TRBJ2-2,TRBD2,TGTGCCAGCAGCGCCGCTAGCGGGGGGAACACCGGGGAGCTGTTTTTT,CASSAASGGNTGELFF